The 27 T cell receptor beta chains below all came from one sample that was sequenced in a study of identical twins. Via MiXCR, TCRdb re-called the 5' RACE reads, giving one row per CDR3 protein. The table has hundreds of thousands of distinct CDR3 sequences, about a fifth seen once. Separately, the same data were catalogued under a study of yellow fever vaccine responses in identical twins.

Sequencing was done on a sample of CD4+ T cells sorted from blood. These receptor sequences come from a young woman in good health.

The chain is built from TRBV15 and TRBJ1-5; D is uncertain. Trimming left V 5 bases short and J 4 bases short, with 12 bases between. The CDR3 runs 14 residues. The germline V gene encodes CDR1 LNHNV and CDR2 YYDKDF (reference sequence). The CDR3 DNA follows: TGTGCCACCAGCGGAGGAACAACGAATCAGCCCCAGCATTTT. Translation: CATSGGTTNQPQHF.

This chain joins TRBV7-9 and TRBJ2-3; the D gene is possibly TRBD2 (6 bases). CDR1 SEHNR and CDR2 FQNEAQ come from the germline V gene (reference sequence). The V and J ends lost 5 bases and 0 bases respectively, with 15 bases between them. The CDR3 spans 16 residues. CDR3 residues: CASSQRLVMSTDTQYF. The CDR3 coding sequence is TGTGCCAGCAGCCAGAGACTAGTGATGAGCACAGATACGCAGTATTTT. Full variable domain (rest looked up from reference TRBV7-9 and TRBJ2-3): DTGVSQNPRHKITKRGQNVTFRCDPISEHNRLYWYRQTLGQGPEFLTYFQNEAQLEKSRLLSDRFSAERPKGSFSTLEIQRTEQGDSAMYLCASSQRLVMSTDTQYFGPGTRLTVL.

The chain joins TRBV15 to TRBJ2-7; D gene uncertain. Germline CDR1 is LNHNV and CDR2 is YYDKDF (reference sequence). This CDR3 has 16 amino acids. Trimming took off 0 bases at V and 2 bases at J, with 14 bases between the two ends. CDR3 protein: CATSRDRVQLTYEQYF. The DNA for the CDR3 is TGTGCCACCAGCAGAGATAGGGTACAGTTAACCTACGAGCAGTACTTC.

V is TRBV7-9 and J is TRBJ2-1; TRBD1 matches 8 bases. CDR1 and CDR2 from the germline V gene are SEHNR and FQNEAQ (reference sequence). The CDR3 runs to 14 residues. V dropped 1 base and J dropped 8; count of bases not matched to a gene: 4. The chain's CDR3 is CASSLDRGSHEQFF. Written as DNA, the CDR3 is TGTGCCAGCAGCTTAGACAGGGGGTCGCATGAGCAGTTCTTC.

This clonotype was counted only a few times. This sequence joins TRBV24-1 and TRBJ1-2; D perhaps matches TRBD1 (5 bases). Germline lookup yields CDR1 KGHDR and CDR2 SFDVKD. The CDR3 sequence is 14 residues long. The V end lost 2 bases, the J end lost 7 bases, and 13 bases lay between the germline ends. The CDR3 sequence: CATSDWGPMAGYTF. CDR3 nucleotide sequence: TGTGCCACCAGTGATTGGGGACCCATGGCTGGCTACACCTTC.

The chain links TRBV6-1 to TRBJ2-6; TRBD1 is a possible D gene (6 bases). This CDR3 region has 17 residues. V lost 4 bases, J lost 4 bases, and 17 bases lay in between. Looked up from germline, CDR1 is MNHNS and CDR2 is SASEGT. The CDR3 region is CASSVLSPGAGANVLTF. The DNA of the CDR3 is TGTGCCAGCAGTGTCCTATCCCCAGGGGCCGGGGCCAACGTCCTGACTTTC.

This clonotype has a single count. The J gene is TRBJ2-1, the V gene TRBV5-1, with TRBD2 identical over 7 bases. The germline V gene encodes CDR1 SGHRS and CDR2 YFSETQ. The V segment lost 4 bases and the J segment 7 bases; nucleotides outside the gene matches: 11. The CDR3 consists of 15 residues. CDR3 coding DNA: TGCGCCAGCAGCACCACTAGCGCTCTCAGTAATGAGCAGTTCTTC. Translation: CASSTTSALSNEQFF.

This chain joins TRBV5-6 and TRBJ2-1; no firm D call. CDR1 and CDR2 (germline): SGHDT, YYEEEE. The CDR3 spans 17 residues. Trimming pared 4 bases from V and 3 bases from J, leaving 20 bases between. This chain's CDR3 is CASSADQSQTSYNEQFF. The CDR3 DNA reads as TGTGCCAGCAGCGCCGATCAGAGCCAGACAAGCTACAATGAGCAGTTCTTC.

The rearrangement uses TRBV6-2 or TRBV6-3 and TRBJ2-2; D call uncertain. CDR1 and CDR2 from the germline V gene are MNHEY and SVGEGT. Trimming took off 0 bases at V and 8 bases at J, with 4 bases between the two ends. The CDR3 consists of 12 residues. The CDR3 sequence is CASSYSRGELFF. DNA of the CDR3: TGTGCCAGCAGTTACTCGAGGGGGGAGCTGTTTTTT.

The rearrangement uses TRBV15 and TRBJ2-2, with a weak D call TRBD1 (5 bases). The CDR3 is 15 residues long. Germline CDR1 LNHNV, CDR2 YYDKDF (reference sequence). V lost 6 bases and J 1 base, leaving 12 bases between the germline ends. The CDR3 DNA is TGTGCCACCAGAAAGACAGAGAAGAACACCGGGGAGCTGTTTTTT. Its protein is CATRKTEKNTGELFF. Looking up the rest from reference TRBV15 and TRBJ2-2 gives the full variable domain: DAMVIQNPRYQVTQFGKPVTLSCSQTLNHNVMYWYQQKSSQAPKLLFHYYDKDFNNEADTPDNFQSRRPNTSFCFLDIRSPGLGDTAMYLCATRKTEKNTGELFFGEGSRLTVL.

This clonotype was counted only a few times. The chain carries TRBV20-1 and TRBJ2-5, with TRBD2 identical over 11 bases. This CDR3 has 15 residues. V was pared by 5 bases and J by 3 bases, with 8 bases of the junction left unmatched. Looked up from germline, CDR1 is DFQATT and CDR2 is SNEGSKA (reference sequence). The CDR3 DNA is TGCAGTGCTCCCTTAGCGGGGGGGCCGAAAGAGACCCAGTACTTC. Protein sequence: CSAPLAGGPKETQYF.

The chain couples TRBV2 to TRBJ2-3, with D maybe TRBD2 (5 bases). CDR1 and CDR2 from the germline V gene are SNHLY and FYNNEI. V gave up 7 bases and J gave up 1 base, with 21 bases separating them. This CDR3 comprises 17 residues. The CDR3 nucleotides are TGTGCCAGCATGGCTAGCATCCTCAGACGGGGCACAGATACGCAGTATTTT. This translates into CASMASILRRGTDTQYF.

In this sample, this clonotype turned up many times. This CDR3 is CASSLLAGVDNEQFF. Written as DNA, the CDR3 is TGTGCCAGCAGTTTACTAGCGGGAGTTGACAATGAGCAGTTCTTC. V is TRBV12-3 or TRBV12-4 and J is TRBJ2-1; the match to TRBD2 covers 10 bases. Trimming removed 2 bases from V and 5 bases from J; junction bases left unmatched: 3. The CDR3 consists of 15 residues.

This clonotype was observed a handful of times. The J gene is TRBJ2-2, the V gene TRBV12-3 or TRBV12-4; possibly TRBD1 or TRBD2 for D (7 bases each). This CDR3 is built from 15 residues. The V end was cut by 8 bases, the J end by 5 bases, with 18 bases between. The CDR3 sequence: CASGLRQGGTGELFF. CDR3 coding DNA: TGTGCCAGCGGTCTGAGGCAGGGGGGGACCGGGGAGCTGTTTTTT.

The CDR3 sequence is CASSFTGTLADTQYF. CDR3 DNA: TGCGCCAGCAGCTTTACCGGGACATTGGCAGATACGCAGTATTTT. The rearrangement uses TRBV5-1 and TRBJ2-3; D may be TRBD1 (6 bases). From germline, CDR1 is SGHRS and CDR2 YFSETQ. Trimming took 2 bases from V and 4 from J, leaving 14 bases between them. This CDR3 comprises 15 residues.

This rearrangement joins TRBV3-1 to TRBJ2-6; D ambiguous. Between the trimmed V and J ends, which lost 3 bases and 0 bases, there was a span of 9 bases. Per germline, CDR1 LGHDT and CDR2 YNNKEL (reference sequence). The length of the CDR3 is 16 residues. The CDR3 DNA reads TGTGCCAGCAGCCAGATACTTTACTCTGGGGCCAACGTCCTGACTTTC. It yields the protein CASSQILYSGANVLTF.

This clonotype has a handful of counts. At one boundary the junction diverges from the germline segment, which might be a read error. The chain recombines TRBV6-2 or TRBV6-3 with TRBJ1-1, with TRBD1 identical over 7 bases. The CDR3 runs to 13 residues. Germline V lookup: CDR1 MNHEY, CDR2 SVGEGT. CDR3 residues: CASREQGNPEAFF. The CDR3 DNA reads TGTGCCAGCAGGGAACAGGGGAACCCTGAAGCTTTCTTT.

This clonotype was observed a handful of times. The chain joins TRBV10-2 to TRBJ2-7, with TRBD1 matching over 11 bases. Germline V gene data show CDR1 as WSHSY and CDR2 as SAAADI. CDR3 length: 16 residues. V shed 2 bases, J shed 0 bases, and the junction held 3 bases outside the gene matches. CDR3 sequence reads: CASSEVGQGGSYEQYV. The CDR3 DNA is TGCGCCAGCAGTGAGGTGGGACAGGGGGGCTCCTACGAGCAGTACGTC.

The chain couples TRBV20-1 to TRBJ2-1, with 7 nucleotides matching TRBD2. Germline V gene data show CDR1 as DFQATT and CDR2 as SNEGSKA (reference sequence). J gave up 3 bases and V 0 bases, and 11 bases lay outside the gene matches. This CDR3 region has 17 residues. The CDR3 sequence is CSARDRHRASGYNEQFF. CDR3 sequence (DNA): TGCAGTGCTAGAGATCGTCATCGGGCTAGCGGCTACAATGAGCAGTTCTTC.

The chain combines TRBV6-2 or TRBV6-3 with TRBJ2-1, with D possibly TRBD2 on 5 matching bases. V lost 4 bases to trimming and J lost 15 bases, with 16 bases between them. The CDR3 has 12 residues. Germline CDR1 is MNHEY and CDR2 is SVGEGT. The DNA of the CDR3 is TGTGCCAGCAGTTTAGCAGCTGGCCGGGGGTTCTTC. This codes for CASSLAAGRGFF.

This chain connects TRBV10-3 to TRBJ2-7; TRBD2 aligns across 9 bases. There are 16 residues in the CDR3. Germline trimming cut 2 bases from V and 0 bases from J; bases unmatched to any gene: 5. Germline V lookup: CDR1 ENHRY, CDR2 SYGVKD. The chain's CDR3 is CAISEPGLATSYEQYF. The CDR3 DNA follows: TGTGCCATCAGTGAGCCAGGACTAGCGACCTCCTACGAGCAGTACTTC.

This clonotype was recorded a few times. The rearrangement links TRBV20-1 to TRBJ2-2; 7 bases are a match to TRBD1. CDR3 size: 13 residues. The germline V gene encodes CDR1 DFQATT and CDR2 SNEGSKA (reference sequence). The J segment lost 6 bases and the V segment lost 4 bases, leaving 5 bases of the junction unmatched. This chain's CDR3 is CSAKQGWAGELFF. The CDR3 nucleotides read TGCAGTGCTAAACAGGGGTGGGCCGGGGAGCTGTTTTTT.

There are a few counts of this clonotype. The chain recombines TRBV4-1 with TRBJ1-2, with D maybe TRBD1 (5 bases). The CDR3 loop spans 15 amino acids. V was trimmed by 0 bases and J by 2 bases, leaving 10 bases between them. In germline, CDR1 is MGHRA, CDR2 YSYEKL. CDR3 sequence reads: CASSQDGAPNYGYTF. The CDR3 nucleotides are TGCGCCAGCAGCCAAGACGGGGCCCCAAACTATGGCTACACCTTC.

A few counts support this clonotype. The J gene is TRBJ2-3, the V gene TRBV20-1; 10 bases agree with TRBD1. The CDR3 runs 14 residues. J lost 2 bases, V lost 5 bases, and 4 bases had no gene match. Germline CDR1 and CDR2: DFQATT and SNEGSKA (reference sequence). The CDR3 nucleotides are TGCAGTGCTCTGGGACAGGGGCTCACAGATACGCAGTATTTT. It translates to CSALGQGLTDTQYF.

The chain is built from TRBV6-1 and TRBJ2-1, with 7 bases that match TRBD2. The CDR3 is 12 amino acids. The J segment lost 10 bases and the V segment lost 6 bases, leaving 6 bases of the junction unmatched. Germline V gives CDR1 MNHNS, CDR2 SASEGT. The CDR3 DNA is TGTGCCAGCAGCGCCGAGCGGGAAGAGCAGTTCTTC. Its protein product is CASSAEREEQFF.

The rearrangement links TRBV28 to TRBJ2-3; D is uncertain. V lost 3 bases and J 3 bases, leaving 13 bases between the germline ends. CDR3 length equals 15 residues. The germline gives CDR1 MDHEN, CDR2 SYDVKM. The CDR3 nucleotides are TGTGCCAGCAGTTTTGGTTATTCGAGGACAGATACGCAGTATTTT. Translating gives CASSFGYSRTDTQYF.

This chain uses TRBV28 with TRBJ2-7; TRBD1 aligns across 8 bases. The CDR3 has 16 amino acids. CDR1 and CDR2 (germline): MDHEN, SYDVKM. Trimming removed 4 bases from V and 3 bases from J; junction bases left unmatched: 11. CDR3: CASSWGVGTGFYEQYV. Here the CDR3 DNA reads TGTGCCAGCAGTTGGGGGGTTGGGACAGGCTTCTACGAGCAGTACGTC.